What follows are 13 T cell receptor beta chains derived from one specimen sequenced in a study of blood T cell repertoires in COVID-19. Libraries were prepared by immunoSEQ multiplex PCR; TCRdb keeps only in-frame clonotypes and omits some of them. Here the sample spans 200,000 to 300,000 clones, around 87% being singletons. The sequenced sample was peripheral blood. The receptors were sampled from a woman aged 55-70 years with COVID-19, enrolled during active disease.

This chain uses TRBV5-4 with TRBJ2-1, with a tentative D call TRBD1 (6 bases). The CDR3 consists of 15 residues. Germline CDR1 is SGHNT and CDR2 is YYREEE (reference sequence). The V and J ends lost 0 bases and 2 bases respectively, with 9 bases between them. Written as DNA, the CDR3 is TGTGCCAGCAGCTTGGACGGGACACCCTACAATGAGCAGTTCTTC. This encodes CASSLDGTPYNEQFF.

The V call is TRBV3-1 (or the pseudogene TRBV3-2), the J call TRBJ2-4; possibly TRBD1 for D (6 bases). The CDR3 runs 13 residues. Trimming left V 4 bases short and J 5 bases short, with 9 bases between. Germline assignment: CDR1 LGHDT and CDR2 YNNKEL (reference sequence). The CDR3 bases are TGTGCCAGCAGCCGACGGACAGAAAACATTCAGTACTTC. This translates into CASSRRTENIQYF.

The chain uses TRBV4-2 and TRBJ2-7; D gene ambiguous. The CDR3 sequence is 14 residues long. Germline V gene lookup returns CDR1 LGHNA and CDR2 YNFKEQ. V was pared by 4 bases and J by 3 bases, with 13 bases between. In DNA form, the CDR3 reads TGTGCCAGCAGCCCGGATGCGCGGAGCTACGAGCAGTACTTC. It is translated as CASSPDARSYEQYF.

The chain links TRBV4-1 to TRBJ2-1, with 9 bases aligning to TRBD2. The CDR3 runs to 16 residues. V lost 0 bases to trimming and J lost 14 bases; unmatched junction nucleotides: 14. CDR1 and CDR2 from the germline V gene are MGHRA and YSYEKL. In DNA form, the CDR3 reads TGCGCCAGCAGCCAAGATTGGGGGACGGCGGGAGGGCCGGAGTTCTTC. Protein sequence: CASSQDWGTAGGPEFF.

CDR3 sequence: CASSRRGQGNYGYTF. The CDR3 bases are TGTGCCAGCAGTCGCCGAGGACAGGGGAACTATGGCTACACCTTC. The rearrangement links TRBV6-2 or TRBV6-3 to TRBJ1-2; TRBD1 matches 9 bases. CDR1 and CDR2 (germline): MNHEY, SVGEGT. J lost 2 bases, V lost 5 bases, and 6 bases had no gene match. The CDR3 extends over 15 amino acids.

The rearrangement joins TRBV28 to TRBJ1-5; 12 positions match TRBD1. This CDR3 spans 18 amino acids. Trimming cost V 5 bases and J 4 bases; bases outside gene matches: 12. Germline V CDR1 and CDR2: MDHEN, SYDVKM. CDR3 in amino acids: CASSGVPGQGAWNQPQHF. The CDR3 DNA sequence: TGTGCCAGCAGTGGAGTCCCGGGACAGGGGGCCTGGAATCAGCCCCAGCATTTT.

A word on this clone: Other DNA variants within this sample encode the same CDR3. The J gene is TRBJ1-2, the V gene TRBV28, with D perhaps matching TRBD1 (5 bases). Trimming took off 2 bases at V and 4 bases at J, with 8 bases between the two ends. In germline, CDR1 is MDHEN, CDR2 SYDVKM. The CDR3 totals 13 residues. The CDR3 DNA sequence: TGTGCCAGCAGTTTAGGGCAGGGCTATGGCTACACCTTC. It is translated as CASSLGQGYGYTF.

The chain uses TRBV6-1 and TRBJ1-6; D gene ambiguous. This CDR3 contains 11 residues. Trimming pared 8 bases from V and 7 bases from J, leaving 6 bases between. Germline CDR1 is MNHNS and CDR2 is SASEGT. CDR3 coding DNA: TGTGCCAGCGGCCAAAATTCACCCCTCCACTTT. Its protein is CASGQNSPLHF.

The rearrangement uses TRBV5-6 and TRBJ1-5, with 8 bases identical to TRBD1. Germline V gene data show CDR1 as SGHDT and CDR2 as YYEEEE. The CDR3 is 13 residues long. Trimming at V came to 2 bases and at J to 7 bases, leaving 2 bases not matched to a gene. The CDR3 here is CASSFSGGQPQHF. CDR3 in DNA: TGTGCCAGCAGCTTTTCAGGGGGCCAGCCCCAGCATTTT.

This chain uses TRBV4-2 with TRBJ1-1; D is uncertain. V lost 4 bases, J lost 5 bases, and 14 bases lay in between. The CDR3 totals 14 residues. The germline V gene has CDR1 LGHNA and CDR2 YNFKEQ. The CDR3 nucleotides read TGTGCCAGCAGCCGTGACTCTGGGGAGACTGAAGCTTTCTTT. Translation: CASSRDSGETEAFF.

The chain is built from TRBV11-2 and TRBJ2-1, with a weak D call TRBD1 (5 bases). The V gene lost 5 bases and the J gene lost 9 bases, with 11 bases spanning the gap. CDR3 length equals 12 residues. Germline V gene lookup returns CDR1 SGHAT and CDR2 FQNNGV. The CDR3 sequence is CASSQGWTEQFF. DNA for the CDR3: TGTGCCAGCAGCCAGGGTTGGACTGAGCAGTTCTTC.

The CDR3 protein is CASSSESSGRRDEQFF. The DNA for the CDR3 is TGTGCCAGCAGCTCCGAGTCTAGCGGGAGAAGAGATGAGCAGTTCTTC. The chain employs TRBV7-9 and TRBJ2-1; 10 nucleotides match TRBD2. In germline, CDR1 is SEHNR, CDR2 FQNEAQ (reference sequence). V shed 4 bases, J shed 8 bases, and the junction held 11 bases outside the gene matches. The CDR3 has 16 residues.

CDR3 sequence: CASSPDRGIPGNTIYF. The CDR3, as DNA: TGTGCCAGCAGCCCTGACAGGGGGATACCTGGAAACACCATATATTTT. V is TRBV7-2 and J is TRBJ1-3, with 9 bases aligning to TRBD1. V gave up 5 bases and J gave up 2 bases; unmatched junction bases: 7. The CDR3 contains 16 residues. The germline CDR1 and CDR2 sequences are SGHTA and FQGNSA.